The rows below give T cell receptor beta chains drawn from one sample of a study of long-term antiretroviral therapy in people with HIV. Measured with immunoSEQ multiplex PCR; TCRdb has only the in-frame clones, and not every one. This sample has around 32,000 clones, with 95% to 98% found just once. The input for sequencing was unsorted PBMCs, taken 7.6 years after starting antiretroviral therapy. Receptors were obtained from a man aged 25 to 40 with HIV. CDR3s include the opening cysteine and the closing phenylalanine or tryptophan. Each record gives: D gene, J gene, clone size, V gene, CDR3 protein, CDR3 DNA. D genes are given only for firm matches. Clone size is shown for a subset of rows, as once, few, many or a class of expanded clone.

d_call: -
j_call: TRBJ2-5
clone_size: -
v_call: TRBV9
cdr3_aa: CASSVAGGGSETQYF
cdr3_nt: TGTGCCAGCAGCGTAGCTGGAGGGGGGTCCGAGACCCAGTACTTC

d_call: -
j_call: TRBJ2-1
clone_size: -
v_call: TRBV7-8
cdr3_aa: CASSLEGRAEQFF
cdr3_nt: TGTGCCAGCAGCTTAGAAGGTAGGGCTGAGCAGTTCTTC

d_call: -
j_call: TRBJ2-1
clone_size: -
v_call: TRBV9
cdr3_aa: CASSVDGFDEQFF
cdr3_nt: TGTGCCAGCAGCGTAGATGGGTTTGATGAGCAGTTCTTC

d_call: -
j_call: TRBJ2-7
clone_size: -
v_call: TRBV2
cdr3_aa: CASSPGSDSYEQYF
cdr3_nt: TGTGCCAGCAGCCCTGGGAGCGACTCCTACGAGCAGTACTTC

d_call: -
j_call: TRBJ2-7
clone_size: -
v_call: TRBV27
cdr3_aa: CASSPWPGPYEQYF
cdr3_nt: TGTGCCAGCAGCCCATGGCCAGGCCCCTACGAGCAGTACTTC

d_call: TRBD2
j_call: TRBJ2-5
clone_size: -
v_call: TRBV2
cdr3_aa: CASSHGLAGKETQYF
cdr3_nt: TGTGCCAGCAGCCACGGTCTAGCGGGAAAAGAGACCCAGTACTTC

d_call: -
j_call: TRBJ2-2
clone_size: -
v_call: TRBV4-1
cdr3_aa: CASSQEQLITGELFF
cdr3_nt: TGCGCCAGCAGCCAAGAACAGCTGATCACCGGGGAGCTGTTTTTT

d_call: -
j_call: TRBJ1-5
clone_size: -
v_call: TRBV5-6
cdr3_aa: CASSLPGQTNRPQHF
cdr3_nt: TGTGCCAGCAGCCTGCCCGGACAGACTAATCGGCCCCAGCATTTT

d_call: -
j_call: TRBJ1-2
clone_size: once
v_call: TRBV4-3
cdr3_aa: CASSQVFQSGYTF
cdr3_nt: TGCGCCAGCAGCCAGGTTTTCCAAAGCGGCTACACCTTC

d_call: -
j_call: TRBJ2-5
clone_size: -
v_call: TRBV7-9
cdr3_aa: CASGNSVAGTSGTQYF
cdr3_nt: TGTGCCAGCGGAAACTCGGTGGCGGGGACGTCGGGGACCCAGTACTTC

d_call: -
j_call: TRBJ1-1
clone_size: -
v_call: TRBV6-1
cdr3_aa: CASSEGDRWNTEAFF
cdr3_nt: TGTGCCAGCAGTGAAGGCGACAGGTGGAACACTGAAGCTTTCTTT

d_call: TRBD1
j_call: TRBJ2-2
clone_size: -
v_call: TRBV7-8
cdr3_aa: CASSSLQGAGGELFF
cdr3_nt: TGTGCCAGCAGCTCCCTACAGGGGGCGGGCGGGGAGCTGTTTTTT

d_call: -
j_call: TRBJ1-1
clone_size: -
v_call: TRBV5-1
cdr3_aa: CASSLEGGDGTEAFF
cdr3_nt: TGCGCCAGCAGCTTGGAGGGGGGCGACGGGACTGAAGCTTTCTTT

d_call: -
j_call: TRBJ2-1
clone_size: -
v_call: TRBV30
cdr3_aa: CAWSVAALYNEQFF
cdr3_nt: TGTGCCTGGAGTGTAGCGGCCCTGTACAATGAGCAGTTCTTC

d_call: TRBD2
j_call: TRBJ2-7
clone_size: -
v_call: TRBV13
cdr3_aa: CASSSRTRLLTEQYF
cdr3_nt: TGTGCCAGCAGCTCACGGACTAGACTGCTCACCGAGCAGTACTTC

d_call: -
j_call: TRBJ2-4
clone_size: -
v_call: TRBV29-1
cdr3_aa: CSVGGGGTKNIQYF
cdr3_nt: TGCAGCGTTGGGGGAGGGGGTACCAAAAACATTCAGTACTTC

d_call: -
j_call: TRBJ1-2
clone_size: -
v_call: TRBV19
cdr3_aa: CASSIRGPRRYGYTF
cdr3_nt: TGTGCCAGTAGTATCCGGGGACCGAGGAGGTATGGCTACACCTTC

d_call: TRBD2
j_call: TRBJ2-7
clone_size: -
v_call: TRBV9
cdr3_aa: CASSFAGDSYEQYF
cdr3_nt: TGTGCCAGCAGCTTCGCGGGGGACTCCTACGAGCAGTACTTC

d_call: TRBD1
j_call: TRBJ2-7
clone_size: -
v_call: TRBV18
cdr3_aa: CASSLGQVSYEQYF
cdr3_nt: TGTGCCAGCTCATTGGGACAGGTTTCCTACGAGCAGTACTTC

d_call: -
j_call: TRBJ1-2
clone_size: -
v_call: TRBV11-2
cdr3_aa: CASSLGLMGYTF
cdr3_nt: TGTGCCAGCAGCCTCGGACTTATGGGCTACACCTTC

d_call: TRBD2
j_call: TRBJ2-3
clone_size: -
v_call: TRBV7-9
cdr3_aa: CASSLEGLATDTQYF
cdr3_nt: TGTGCCAGCAGCTTGGAGGGACTAGCTACAGATACGCAGTATTTT

d_call: TRBD1
j_call: TRBJ1-2
clone_size: -
v_call: TRBV29-1
cdr3_aa: CSVEDGEMTGGRYGYTF
cdr3_nt: TGCAGCGTTGAAGATGGCGAAATGACAGGGGGCAGATATGGCTACACCTTC

d_call: TRBD2
j_call: TRBJ2-1
clone_size: -
v_call: TRBV6-5
cdr3_aa: CASSRAGNSYNEQFF
cdr3_nt: TGTGCCAGCAGCAGAGCGGGAAACTCCTACAATGAGCAGTTCTTC

d_call: TRBD2
j_call: TRBJ2-1
clone_size: -
v_call: TRBV29-1
cdr3_aa: CSAPSGYNEQFF
cdr3_nt: TGCAGCGCCCCTAGCGGGTACAATGAGCAGTTCTTC